This T cell receptor (beta chain) was identified in a study of T cells in localized non-small cell lung cancer. The germline gives CDR1 SGHDT, CDR2 YYEEEE. The CDR3 has 16 amino acids. With 1 base removed from V and 3 bases from J, the gap between germline ends came to 13 bases. TCRdb's table, derived via immunoSEQ multiplex PCR, lists solely in-frame clones and lacks some. The table shows 20,000 to 30,000 clones, with roughly 87% occurring only once. Material: peripheral blood, obtained before any cancer treatment. The chain uses TRBV5-6 and TRBJ2-2, with D possibly TRBD1 on 6 matching bases. This receptor was taken from a male donor aged 60 or over with stage I squamous cell lung carcinoma. CDR3 in DNA: TGTGCCAGCAGCTTGAGTCGAGGACAGTACACCGGGGAGCTGTTTTTT. Its protein product is CASSLSRGQYTGELFF.